Shown below are 31 T cell receptor beta chains from a single sample sequenced in a study of T cell responses to AZD1222 COVID-19 vaccine. Data came from immunoSEQ multiplex PCR; TCRdb stores just in-frame clones and leaves some out. The table records approximately 110,000 clones, around 87% of them present only once. This specimen consisted of peripheral blood, obtained 28 days after the second AZD1222 dose. The receptors stem from an adult who received the AZD1222 COVID-19 vaccine.

This sequence joins TRBV6-1 and TRBJ2-5; D may match TRBD1 or TRBD2 (6 bases each). Deletions cut 3 bases from V and 4 bases from J, with 15 bases between. Germline V gene sequence: CDR1 MNHNS, CDR2 SASEGT. This CDR3 contains 15 residues. The CDR3: CASSDFRGLAETQYF. The CDR3 DNA reads TGTGCCAGCAGTGATTTCAGGGGACTCGCAGAGACCCAGTACTTC.

This sequence joins TRBV11-1 and TRBJ1-2; 8 bases align to TRBD1. This CDR3 region has 15 residues. J was trimmed by 4 bases and V by 5 bases; bases with no gene match: 9. CDR1 and CDR2 from the germline V gene are SGHAT and FQDESV (reference sequence). This CDR3 is CASSHPGTGGYGYTF. In DNA, the CDR3 is TGTGCCAGCAGCCATCCGGGAACAGGGGGCTATGGCTACACCTTC. Combining the CDR3 with reference TRBV11-1 and TRBJ1-2 gives the whole variable domain EAEVAQSPRYKITEKSQAVAFWCDPISGHATLYWYRQILGQGPELLVQFQDESVVDDSQLPKDRFSAERLKGVDSTLKIQPAELGDSAMYLCASSHPGTGGYGYTFGSGTRLTVV.

The chain recombines TRBV9 with TRBJ2-7; 9 bases fit TRBD1. Germline trimming cut 3 bases from V and 3 bases from J; bases unmatched to any gene: 4. Per the germline V gene, CDR1 is SGDLS and CDR2 is YYNGEE. The CDR3 is 14 amino acids. The CDR3: CASSEGQGGYEQYF. The DNA for the CDR3 is TGTGCCAGCAGCGAGGGACAGGGTGGCTACGAGCAGTACTTC.

The chain couples TRBV19 to TRBJ1-3; D gene uncertain. CDR1 LNHDA and CDR2 SQIVND come from the germline V gene (reference sequence). V dropped 4 bases and J dropped 4 bases, with 8 bases sitting between them. The CDR3 covers 13 residues. The CDR3 nucleotides are TGTGCCAGTAGTAAACCCGGGGGAAACACCATATATTTT. Translation gives CASSKPGGNTIYF.

By share, this clone ranks as medium-sized. The J gene is TRBJ2-1, the V gene TRBV6-4, with D maybe TRBD2 (6 bases). V lost 2 bases and J lost 8, with 13 bases in between. This CDR3 is built from 14 residues. CDR1 is MRHNA and CDR2 is SNTAGT in the germline V gene. This CDR3 reads CASSDGGDLDEQFF. The CDR3 nucleotides read TGTGCCAGCAGTGACGGCGGGGACTTAGATGAGCAGTTCTTC.

The gene calls are TRBV27 and TRBJ2-3; tentative D call: TRBD2 (7 bases). This CDR3 contains 14 residues. Germline CDR1 is MNHEY and CDR2 is SMNVEV (reference sequence). With 7 bases removed from V and 5 bases from J, the gap between germline ends came to 16 bases. CDR3 protein: CASIRRGGEDTQYF. CDR3 nucleotides: TGTGCCAGCATCCGAAGGGGGGGCGAAGATACGCAGTATTTT.

This clone was seen just once. This chain links TRBV30 with TRBJ2-3; D may be TRBD2 (6 bases). The CDR3 contains 15 residues. V was cut by 0 bases and J by 6 bases, with 16 bases left in between. The germline V gene has CDR1 GTSNPN and CDR2 SVGIG (reference sequence). The CDR3 nucleotides are TGTGCCTGGAGTGTTGGCGCGGGTGCGGGGGATACGCAGTATTTT. Translated, it gives CAWSVGAGAGDTQYF.

The rearrangement links TRBV6-5 to TRBJ1-2, with TRBD1 matching 11 bases. The V and J ends lost 7 bases and 6 bases, in that order; junction bases with no gene match: 7. CDR1 is MNHEY and CDR2 is SVGAGI in the germline V gene. The CDR3 is made up of 14 amino acids. CDR3 DNA sequence: TGTGCCAGCACCGCGGGACAGGGGGTAGATGGCTACACCTTC. Protein sequence: CASTAGQGVDGYTF.

Here the CDR3 DNA reads TGTGCCAGCAGTGCAGCGGGGGGTAACGAGCAGTACTTC. Amino acid sequence: CASSAAGGNEQYF. The chain carries TRBV6-2 or TRBV6-3 and TRBJ2-7, with 9 bases aligning to TRBD2. The CDR3 loop spans 13 amino acids. V was pared by 5 bases and J by 5 bases, with 4 bases of the junction left unmatched. Germline V CDR1 and CDR2: MNHEY, SVGEGT.

V usage is TRBV20-1 and J usage is TRBJ1-1, with D tentatively TRBD1 (6 bases). Germline V CDR1 and CDR2: DFQATT, SNEGSKA (reference sequence). The CDR3 runs 15 residues. V was cut by 3 bases and J by 2 bases, with 16 bases left in between. CDR3 residues: CSASGRGGINTEAFF. CDR3 DNA: TGCAGTGCTAGTGGCAGGGGAGGGATTAACACTGAAGCTTTCTTT.

J is TRBJ2-1 and V is TRBV12-3 or TRBV12-4; D not certain. Trimming stripped 7 bases from V and 3 bases from J, with 7 bases between. This CDR3 is built from 12 residues. CDR3 protein: CASTPGYNEQFF. The CDR3 DNA follows: TGTGCCAGCACCCCGGGCTACAATGAGCAGTTCTTC.

The chain joins TRBV3-1 (or the pseudogene TRBV3-2) to TRBJ2-3; 8 bases are shared with TRBD2. The CDR3 has 15 residues. Germline CDR1 is LGHDT and CDR2 is YNNKEL (reference sequence). The junction had 5 bases not matched to a gene; V was cut back by 3 bases and J by 3 bases. In nucleotides, the CDR3 is TGTGCCAGCAGCCATAGCGGGAAGGGTACAGATACGCAGTATTTT. Translated, it gives CASSHSGKGTDTQYF.

The chain has TRBV5-1 and TRBJ2-6; 8 bases agree with TRBD1. This CDR3 comprises 18 residues. Looked up from germline, CDR1 is SGHRS and CDR2 is YFSETQ. The V segment lost 4 bases and the J segment 0 bases; nucleotides outside the gene matches: 9. The CDR3, as DNA: TGCGCCAGCAGCACAGGGACAGGTAGACCCTCTGGGGCCAACGTCCTGACTTTC. Translated: CASSTGTGRPSGANVLTF.

This clone was recorded a few times. The V gene is TRBV6-2 or TRBV6-3, the J gene TRBJ2-7, with D possibly called TRBD1 or TRBD2 (5 bases each). V was trimmed by 4 bases and J by 6 bases, leaving 19 bases between them. This CDR3 is 15 amino acids long. Germline V gene sequence: CDR1 MNHEY, CDR2 SVGEGT. CDR3 bases: TGTGCCAGCAGTTTTCTCTCCGGGACGCTGGGCGAGCAGTACTTC. The encoded protein is CASSFLSGTLGEQYF.

The chain employs TRBV3-1 (or the pseudogene TRBV3-2) and TRBJ2-2, with TRBD2 matching 10 bases. The CDR3 loop spans 16 amino acids. Unmatched junction bases numbered 2, after V lost 1 base and J lost 3 bases. The V gene's germline CDR1 is LGHDT and CDR2 YNNKEL (reference sequence). The CDR3, as DNA: TGTGCCAGCAGCCAAGCACTAGCGGGACACACCGGGGAGCTGTTTTTT. This sequence encodes CASSQALAGHTGELFF.

V usage is TRBV3-1 (or the pseudogene TRBV3-2) and J usage is TRBJ1-4; unclear D gene. The V end lost 2 bases, the J end lost 5 bases, and 6 bases lay between the germline ends. Germline V gene sequence: CDR1 LGHDT, CDR2 YNNKEL (reference sequence). This CDR3 spans 13 amino acids. The CDR3 reads CASSQWLNEKLFF. The CDR3 coding sequence is TGTGCCAGCAGCCAATGGCTGAATGAAAAACTGTTTTTT.

The chain couples TRBV5-4 to TRBJ2-7; D may be TRBD2 (5 bases). The V and J ends lost 3 bases and 12 bases respectively, with 25 bases between them. Germline V lookup: CDR1 SGHNT, CDR2 YYREEE (reference sequence). This CDR3 region has 15 residues. In DNA, the CDR3 is TGTGCCAGCAGCTCGATGTCCGGGGTCAAGACTCAGCGGTACTTC. Amino acid sequence: CASSSMSGVKTQRYF.

The chain couples TRBV4-1 to TRBJ1-2; possibly TRBD1 for D (6 bases). Trimming left V 4 bases short and J 5 bases short, with 11 bases between. Germline V gives CDR1 MGHRA, CDR2 YSYEKL. The CDR3 consists of 13 residues. CDR3 protein: CASSLHGQYGYTF. In DNA form, the CDR3 reads TGCGCCAGCAGCCTCCACGGACAGTATGGCTACACCTTC.

The chain employs TRBV29-1 and TRBJ2-7, with D tentatively TRBD1 (6 bases). Per the germline V gene, CDR1 is SQVTM and CDR2 is ANQGSEA. The CDR3 runs 12 residues. V was clipped by 3 bases and J by 7 bases, with 13 bases between them. CDR3 DNA: TGCAGCGTTGAGAGGGGGATCGGAGAGCAGTACTTC. It encodes CSVERGIGEQYF.

This chain links TRBV5-8 with TRBJ1-2; no clear D. V gave up 2 bases and J gave up 4 bases, with 15 bases separating them. The CDR3 extends over 15 amino acids. Germline V gene lookup returns CDR1 SGHTS and CDR2 YDEGEE. CDR3 region: CASSFKSRHAYGYTF. As DNA, the CDR3 is TGTGCCAGCAGCTTTAAAAGTAGGCACGCCTATGGCTACACCTTC.

This clone was observed once. The V and J genes are TRBV5-1 and TRBJ2-3; D possibly corresponds to TRBD2 (6 bases). The CDR3 covers 14 residues. CDR1 is SGHRS and CDR2 is YFSETQ in the germline V gene. Between the trimmed V and J ends, which lost 5 bases and 3 bases, there was a span of 13 bases. The CDR3 reads CASRGGVITDTQYF. In nucleotides, the CDR3 is TGCGCCAGCAGGGGGGGAGTAATTACAGATACGCAGTATTTT.

This chain uses TRBV5-5 with TRBJ2-7; TRBD1 is a possible D gene (6 bases). Germline V gene data show CDR1 as SGHKS and CDR2 as YYEKEE (reference sequence). V was pared by 0 bases and J by 3 bases, with 13 bases between. This CDR3 contains 15 residues. The CDR3 loop is CASSLGDRFYYEQYF. The CDR3 DNA reads as TGTGCCAGCAGCTTGGGCGACAGGTTCTACTACGAGCAGTACTTC.

This chain connects TRBV5-1 to TRBJ2-7; the D gene is possibly TRBD2 (5 bases). Trimming removed 4 bases at V and 0 bases at J, with 14 bases between. The CDR3 is made up of 15 amino acids. The germline gives CDR1 SGHRS, CDR2 YFSETQ. CDR3 nucleotides: TGCGCCAGCAGCCGGGATCCGGCGACCTCCTACGAGCAGTACTTC. This codes for CASSRDPATSYEQYF.

The J gene is TRBJ1-3, the V gene TRBV6-5, with 7 nucleotides matching TRBD1. V was clipped by 0 bases and J by 2 bases; unmatched bases: 1. Germline CDR1 is MNHEY and CDR2 is SVGAGI. The CDR3 loop spans 15 amino acids. CDR3 in amino acids: CASSYSTGTGNTIYF. CDR3 nucleotide sequence: TGTGCCAGCAGTTACTCGACAGGGACTGGAAACACCATATATTTT.

This chain links TRBV6-5 with TRBJ1-1; no firm D call. The germline V and J ends were trimmed by 0 bases and 0 bases, with 8 bases remaining between them. The CDR3 length is 15 residues. Germline CDR1 is MNHEY and CDR2 is SVGAGI. CDR3 loop: CASSYSVGLNTEAFF. CDR3 sequence (DNA): TGTGCCAGCAGTTACTCGGTAGGACTGAACACTGAAGCTTTCTTT.

This clone was seen a few times. Other DNA sequences in this sample translate to the same CDR3. The rearrangement uses TRBV19 and TRBJ2-6; 7 nucleotides line up with TRBD1. Germline V lookup: CDR1 LNHDA, CDR2 SQIVND (reference sequence). With V trimmed by 8 bases and J by 0 bases, 4 bases remained unmatched. CDR3 size: 15 residues. The CDR3 DNA reads as TGTGCCAGTCGGACAGGTAGCTCTGGGGCCAACGTCCTGACTTTC. Translating it yields CASRTGSSGANVLTF.

This chain connects TRBV5-1 to TRBJ1-6; TRBD1 might be the D (5 bases). The CDR3 spans 16 residues. V was cut by 0 bases and J by 0 bases, with 7 bases left in between. Germline CDR1 SGHRS, CDR2 YFSETQ. The chain's CDR3 is CASSLAGSSYNSPLHF. CDR3 nucleotide sequence: TGCGCCAGCAGCTTGGCAGGGAGCTCCTATAATTCACCCCTCCACTTT.

J is TRBJ2-3 and V is TRBV9; 8 nucleotides agree with TRBD1. Germline loops: CDR1 SGDLS, CDR2 YYNGEE. V dropped 0 bases and J dropped 6; count of bases not matched to a gene: 12. This CDR3 has 17 amino acids. For the CDR3, the DNA is TGTGCCAGCAGCGTAGGGAGGTTGGGGCGGGACAGGGATACGCAGTATTTT. Its translation is CASSVGRLGRDRDTQYF.

This rearrangement joins TRBV7-9 to TRBJ2-7; a possible D gene is TRBD2 (5 bases). Looked up from germline, CDR1 is SEHNR and CDR2 is FQNEAQ (reference sequence). This CDR3 has 15 amino acids. V was clipped by 5 bases and J by 4 bases, with 18 bases between them. The CDR3 DNA reads TGTGCCAGCAGCCCCCGCCCGAGGACGGGATACGAGCAGTACTTC. As protein: CASSPRPRTGYEQYF.

The J gene is TRBJ2-1, the V gene TRBV5-1; maybe TRBD2 (5 bases). Trimming stripped 6 bases from V and 4 bases from J, with 14 bases between. The germline gives CDR1 SGHRS, CDR2 YFSETQ. CDR3 size: 14 residues. CDR3 DNA: TGCGCCAGCACCCCGAAAACGGGGTACAATGAGCAGTTCTTC. It codes for CASTPKTGYNEQFF. Using reference TRBV5-1 and TRBJ2-1 for the parts outside the CDR3, the full variable domain is KAGVTQTPRYLIKTRGQQVTLSCSPISGHRSVSWYQQTPGQGLQFLFEYFSETQRNKGNFPGRFSGRQFSNSRSEMNVSTLELGDSALYLCASTPKTGYNEQFFGPGTRLTVL.

J is TRBJ2-3 and V is TRBV29-1; D unresolved. The CDR3 covers 12 residues. Germline V gene sequence: CDR1 SQVTM, CDR2 ANQGSEA. The DNA of the CDR3 is TGCACCATGACCCGGCGCACAGATACGCAGTATTTT. Protein product: CTMTRRTDTQYF.